Listed below are T cell receptor beta chains from one sample, sequenced in a study of blood T cell repertoires in COVID-19. Only in-frame clones appear in the TCRdb table, and some are missing; sequencing was by immunoSEQ multiplex PCR. Of fewer than 30,000 clones in the sample, around nine tenths were seen once. The sequenced sample was peripheral blood. The receptors here all came from a human donor with active COVID-19. The donor label of this sample is uncertain. The conserved cysteine and the conserved F or W are not part of the CDR3 here. A row's size may be missing; if present it is once, few, many or a size class.

J | size | length | V | CDR3
TRBJ1-1 | - | 14 | TRBV30 | AWRWLRTGGGTEAF
TRBJ1-6 | - | 14 | TRBV4-3 | ASSAREAAYNSPLH
TRBJ2-2 | - | 14 | TRBV11-2 | ASPREWQPNTGELF
TRBJ1-1 | once | 9 | TRBV20-1 | SARGRHEAF
TRBJ1-1 | - | 12 | TRBV29-1 | SVRDREGGTEAF
TRBJ1-3 | - | 12 | TRBV20-1 | SASISLSGNTIY
TRBJ1-1 | - | 10 | TRBV19 | ASSRQNTEAF
TRBJ1-1 | - | 12 | TRBV3-1/TRBV3-2 | ASSPRGPNTEAF
TRBJ2-7 | - | 15 | TRBV4-3 | ASSQVVASGGYYEQY
TRBJ2-7 | - | 13 | TRBV4-3 | ASSQGRGGRYEQY
TRBJ2-5 | - | 13 | TRBV28 | ASSRGTGVKETQY
TRBJ2-1 | - | 13 | TRBV13 | ASSFTSGSSNEQF
TRBJ1-2 | - | 11 | TRBV27 | ASSIGGARGYT
TRBJ2-1 | - | 10 | TRBV7-2 | ASSSGGNEQF
TRBJ2-6 | - | 13 | TRBV10-2 | ASGDTLSGANVLT
TRBJ2-1 | - | 13 | TRBV6-1 | ASSEDPGAVLGQF
TRBJ1-6 | - | 11 | TRBV2 | ASSDSEGSPLH
TRBJ2-7 | - | 11 | TRBV2 | ASSVGTAYEQY
TRBJ2-3 | - | 11 | TRBV12-3/TRBV12-4 | ASSSPRADTQY
TRBJ2-7 | once | 12 | TRBV5-1 | ASSLRGRLDEQY
TRBJ1-4 | - | 12 | TRBV27 | ASSHQTGGEKLF
TRBJ1-2 | - | 12 | TRBV6-5 | ASSYSNGDYGYT
TRBJ2-7 | - | 12 | TRBV6-5 | ASSFQSLRGEQY
TRBJ1-3 | - | 15 | TRBV7-3 | ASSFRTGGLAGNTIY
TRBJ1-2 | - | 13 | TRBV10-1 | ASSEGTGDTYGYT
TRBJ1-2 | - | 13 | TRBV15 | ATSRMPVGSRGYT
TRBJ2-3 | - | 12 | TRBV7-6 | ASSWRGPTDTQY
TRBJ2-2 | - | 14 | TRBV21-1 | ASSKERTGDTGELF
TRBJ1-6 | - | 15 | TRBV3-1/TRBV3-2 | ASSHDIPSSYNSPLH
TRBJ2-7 | once | 12 | TRBV4-1 | ASSQVTGSHEQY
TRBJ2-7 | - | 14 | TRBV10-3 | AISQPGTGGIYEQY
TRBJ2-2 | - | 13 | TRBV19 | ASYQRRGRTGELF
TRBJ1-3 | - | 15 | TRBV19 | ASRTYAGTTSGNTIY
TRBJ1-3 | - | 14 | TRBV28 | ASSFPGGGKGNTIY
TRBJ2-5 | - | 13 | TRBV29-1 | STGLAGGSQETQY
TRBJ2-3 | - | 9 | TRBV10-3 | AIMSVDTQY
TRBJ2-5 | - | 12 | TRBV30 | AWSVSGTGFTQY
TRBJ1-5 | - | 15 | TRBV3-1/TRBV3-2 | ASSQDPVQYSNQPQH
TRBJ2-2 | - | 10 | TRBV15 | ATSFGTGELF
TRBJ2-7 | - | 9 | TRBV29-1 | SVEANGEQY
TRBJ2-7 | - | 12 | TRBV9 | ASSSQGAPYEQY
TRBJ1-5 | few | 13 | TRBV7-3 | ASSRQGASNQPQH
TRBJ2-2 | - | 14 | TRBV5-1 | ASSLGRQGMTGELF